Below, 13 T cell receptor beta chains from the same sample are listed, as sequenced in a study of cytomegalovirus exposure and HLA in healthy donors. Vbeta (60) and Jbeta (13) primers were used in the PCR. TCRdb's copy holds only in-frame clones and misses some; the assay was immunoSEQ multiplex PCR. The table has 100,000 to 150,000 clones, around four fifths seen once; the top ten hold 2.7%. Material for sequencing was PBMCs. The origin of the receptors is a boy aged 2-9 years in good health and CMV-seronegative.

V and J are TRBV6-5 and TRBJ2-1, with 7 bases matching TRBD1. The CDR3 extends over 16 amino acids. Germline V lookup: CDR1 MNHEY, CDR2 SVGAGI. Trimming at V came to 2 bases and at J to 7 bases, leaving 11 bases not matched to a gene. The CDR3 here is CASSYEQGSIKNEQFF. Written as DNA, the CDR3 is TGTGCCAGCAGTTACGAACAGGGGAGTATTAAGAATGAGCAGTTCTTC.

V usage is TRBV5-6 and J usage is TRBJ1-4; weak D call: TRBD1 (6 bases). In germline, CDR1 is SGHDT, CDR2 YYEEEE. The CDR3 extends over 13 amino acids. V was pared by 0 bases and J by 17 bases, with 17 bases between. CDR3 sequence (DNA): TGTGCCAGCAGCTTGGACAGGGATGGTCACCCTTTTTTT. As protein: CASSLDRDGHPFF.

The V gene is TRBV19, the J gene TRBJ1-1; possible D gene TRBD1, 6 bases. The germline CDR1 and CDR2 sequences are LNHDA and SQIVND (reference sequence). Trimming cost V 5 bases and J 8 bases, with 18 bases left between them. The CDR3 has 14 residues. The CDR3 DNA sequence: TGTGCCAGTAGTCCCTTTAACAGGGTAGCCGAAGCTTTCTTT. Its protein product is CASSPFNRVAEAFF. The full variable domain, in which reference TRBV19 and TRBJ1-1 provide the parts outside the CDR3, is DGGITQSPKYLFRKEGQNVTLSCEQNLNHDAMYWYRQDPGQGLRLIYYSQIVNDFQKGDIAEGYSVSREKKESFPLTVTSAQKNPTAFYLCASSPFNRVAEAFFGQGTRLTVV.

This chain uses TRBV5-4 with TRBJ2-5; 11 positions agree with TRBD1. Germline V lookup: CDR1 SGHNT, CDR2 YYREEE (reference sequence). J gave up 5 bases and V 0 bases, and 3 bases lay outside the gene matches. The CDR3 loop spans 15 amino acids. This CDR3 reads CASSLGGTGGETQYF. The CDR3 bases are TGTGCCAGCAGCTTGGGGGGGACAGGGGGGGAGACCCAGTACTTC.

The CDR3 DNA reads TGCGCCAGCAGCCAAACGGGACTAGCGGGGGATACGCAGTATTTT. Protein: CASSQTGLAGDTQYF. The rearrangement joins TRBV4-1 to TRBJ2-3; TRBD2 agrees at 13 bases. The CDR3 runs 15 residues. V lost 2 bases and J lost 6; bases outside the gene matches: 2. The germline V gene has CDR1 MGHRA and CDR2 YSYEKL.

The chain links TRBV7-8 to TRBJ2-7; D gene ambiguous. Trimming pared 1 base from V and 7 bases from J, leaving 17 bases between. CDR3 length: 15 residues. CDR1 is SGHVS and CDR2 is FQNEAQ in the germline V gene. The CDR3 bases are TGTGCCAGCAGCTTAGAAGCACGGAACCTAGAGGAGCAGTACTTC. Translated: CASSLEARNLEEQYF.

The CDR3 nucleotides read TGTGCCAGCAGTTTATATTCCGAGGTTATTCGACTAGCGGGGGGGCGGGAGACCCAGTACTTC. It specifies CASSLYSEVIRLAGGRETQYF. The V and J genes are TRBV27 and TRBJ2-5; TRBD2 matches at 14 bases. Trimming took 1 base from V and 5 from J; bases not matched to a gene: 18. Germline V gene data show CDR1 as MNHEY and CDR2 as SMNVEV (reference sequence). This CDR3 comprises 21 residues.

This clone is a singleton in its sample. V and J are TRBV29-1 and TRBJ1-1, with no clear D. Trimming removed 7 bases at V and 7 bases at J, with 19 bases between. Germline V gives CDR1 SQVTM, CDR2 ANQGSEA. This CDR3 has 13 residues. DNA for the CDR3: TGCAGCGCTAACCGACTGAGGGTGGGTGAAGCTTTCTTT. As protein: CSANRLRVGEAFF.

CDR3 sequence: CASSYPGQLSSYEQYF. For the CDR3, the DNA is TGTGCCAGCAGTTATCCGGGACAGCTCAGCTCCTACGAGCAGTACTTC. The chain links TRBV6-6 to TRBJ2-7; the match to TRBD1 covers 7 bases. The CDR3 length is 16 residues. CDR1 MNHNY and CDR2 SVGAGI come from the germline V gene (reference sequence). The ends lost 3 bases at V and 0 bases at J; junction bases unmatched: 8.

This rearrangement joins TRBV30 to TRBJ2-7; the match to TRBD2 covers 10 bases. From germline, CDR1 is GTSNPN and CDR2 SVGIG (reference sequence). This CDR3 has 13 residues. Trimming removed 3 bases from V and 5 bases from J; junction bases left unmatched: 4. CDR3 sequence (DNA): TGTGCCTGGAGGGCTAGCGGGGGCAACGAGCAGTACGTC. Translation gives CAWRASGGNEQYV.

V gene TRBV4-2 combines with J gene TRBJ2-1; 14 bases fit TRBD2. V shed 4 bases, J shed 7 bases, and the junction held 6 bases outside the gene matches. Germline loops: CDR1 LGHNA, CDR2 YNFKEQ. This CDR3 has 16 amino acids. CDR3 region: CASSPRTSGGKNEQFF. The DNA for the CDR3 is TGTGCCAGCAGCCCACGGACTAGCGGGGGGAAGAATGAGCAGTTCTTC.

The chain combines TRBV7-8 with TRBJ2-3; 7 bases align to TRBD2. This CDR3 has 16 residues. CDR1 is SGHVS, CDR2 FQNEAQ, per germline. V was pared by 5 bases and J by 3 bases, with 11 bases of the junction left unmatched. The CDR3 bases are TGTGCCAGCAGCCCCGAGCGGGAAAAAGGGACAGATACGCAGTATTTT. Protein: CASSPEREKGTDTQYF.

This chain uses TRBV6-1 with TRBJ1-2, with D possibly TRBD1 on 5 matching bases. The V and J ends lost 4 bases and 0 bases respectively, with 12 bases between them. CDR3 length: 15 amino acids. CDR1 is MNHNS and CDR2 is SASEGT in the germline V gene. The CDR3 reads CASSAATGANYGYTF. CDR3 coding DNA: TGTGCCAGCAGTGCGGCAACAGGCGCTAACTATGGCTACACCTTC.